The 14 T cell receptor beta chains below come from one sample, sequenced in a study of cytomegalovirus exposure and HLA in healthy donors. Primers: 60 Vbeta forward and 13 Jbeta reverse. Measured with immunoSEQ multiplex PCR; TCRdb has only the in-frame clones, and not every one. The sample contains about 98,000 clones, about 85% of which appear only once. Sample: PBMCs. These receptors came from a female donor in good health and CMV-seropositive.

The chain couples TRBV5-1 to TRBJ2-3; TRBD2 aligns across 8 bases. V shed 3 bases, J shed 6 bases, and the junction held 12 bases outside the gene matches. CDR3 length equals 16 residues. Per germline, CDR1 SGHRS and CDR2 YFSETQ. CDR3 in amino acids: CASSSRGETSADTQYF. The CDR3 DNA sequence: TGCGCCAGCAGCTCAAGAGGCGAGACTAGCGCTGATACGCAGTATTTT. The entire variable domain, with the rest obtained from reference TRBV5-1 and TRBJ2-3, is as follows: KAGVTQTPRYLIKTRGQQVTLSCSPISGHRSVSWYQQTPGQGLQFLFEYFSETQRNKGNFPGRFSGRQFSNSRSEMNVSTLELGDSALYLCASSSRGETSADTQYFGPGTRLTVL.

The chain has TRBV10-1 and TRBJ2-7, with D possibly TRBD2 on 6 matching bases. The CDR3 consists of 14 residues. With 5 bases removed from V and 7 bases from J, the gap between germline ends came to 18 bases. Germline values: CDR1 WNHNN, CDR2 SYGVQD (reference sequence). The CDR3 spells CASSRHGGDWEQYF. The CDR3 DNA follows: TGCGCCAGCAGTCGACATGGCGGGGACTGGGAGCAGTACTTC.

This chain joins TRBV9 and TRBJ1-2; D gene ambiguous. Deletions cut 0 bases from V and 2 bases from J, with 14 bases between. The CDR3 loop spans 16 amino acids. Germline CDR1 is SGDLS and CDR2 is YYNGEE. CDR3 residues: CASSVGSGGFNYGYTF. CDR3 nucleotides: TGTGCCAGCAGCGTAGGATCCGGAGGCTTCAACTATGGCTACACCTTC. Based on the CDR3 plus reference TRBV9 and TRBJ1-2, the full variable domain is DSGVTQTPKHLITATGQRVTLRCSPRSGDLSVYWYQQSLDQGLQFLIQYYNGEERAKGNILERFSAQQFPDLHSELNLSSLELGDSALYFCASSVGSGGFNYGYTFGSGTRLTVV.

The CDR3 DNA reads TGCGCCAGCAGCTTCTCAGCGGGAGAAGATGAGTCCTACGAGCAGTACTTC. Translating gives CASSFSAGEDESYEQYF. The rearrangement uses TRBV5-1 and TRBJ2-7; 8 bases are shared with TRBD2. CDR1 and CDR2 (germline): SGHRS, YFSETQ. The J segment lost 1 base and the V segment lost 2 bases, leaving 11 bases of the junction unmatched. This CDR3 comprises 17 residues.

The chain is built from TRBV7-9 and TRBJ1-2; D may be TRBD1 (5 bases). The CDR3 is 13 amino acids. Trimming shortened V by 5 bases and J by 4 bases, and 11 bases separated the two germline ends. Germline CDR1 SEHNR, CDR2 FQNEAQ (reference sequence). As DNA, the CDR3 is TGTGCCAGCAGCCCGCAGGACATCTATGGCTACACCTTC. Encoded protein: CASSPQDIYGYTF.

The rearrangement links TRBV18 to TRBJ1-1; TRBD1 aligns across 10 bases. CDR1 KGHSH and CDR2 LQKENI come from the germline V gene. The CDR3 is made up of 15 amino acids. V lost 1 base, J lost 1 base, and 0 bases stayed unmatched. Here the CDR3 DNA reads TGTGCCAGCTCACCACGACAGGGGGCGAACACTGAAGCTTTCTTT. Residues: CASSPRQGANTEAFF.

The V gene is TRBV15, the J gene TRBJ2-2; D possibly corresponds to TRBD1 (7 bases). Trimming left V 5 bases short and J 1 base short, with 11 bases between. This CDR3 is built from 15 residues. Germline lookup yields CDR1 LNHNV and CDR2 YYDKDF (reference sequence). The CDR3 DNA is TGTGCCACCAGCGGCGGGACAGTGAACACCGGGGAGCTGTTTTTT. Translating it yields CATSGGTVNTGELFF.

In this sample, this clone turned up a few times. This chain links TRBV19 with TRBJ1-1; D may be TRBD1 (6 bases). Germline V lookup: CDR1 LNHDA, CDR2 SQIVND (reference sequence). The CDR3 is made up of 13 amino acids. The V end was cut by 3 bases, the J end by 9 bases, with 14 bases between. The CDR3 protein is CASSIQGGEKAFF. For the CDR3, the DNA is TGTGCCAGTAGTATCCAAGGGGGAGAGAAAGCTTTCTTT. Full variable domain (missing parts from reference TRBV19 and TRBJ1-1): DGGITQSPKYLFRKEGQNVTLSCEQNLNHDAMYWYRQDPGQGLRLIYYSQIVNDFQKGDIAEGYSVSREKKESFPLTVTSAQKNPTAFYLCASSIQGGEKAFFGQGTRLTVV.

This clone turned up a few times. This CDR3 is CASTGTAAYEQYF. Here the CDR3 DNA reads TGCGCCAGCACCGGGACAGCAGCCTACGAGCAGTACTTC. The V and J genes are TRBV5-1 and TRBJ2-7, with 7 positions matching TRBD1. The V segment lost 6 bases and the J segment 2 bases; nucleotides outside the gene matches: 5. The CDR3 loop spans 13 amino acids. The V gene's germline CDR1 is SGHRS and CDR2 YFSETQ. Using reference TRBV5-1 and TRBJ2-7 for the parts outside the CDR3, the full variable domain is KAGVTQTPRYLIKTRGQQVTLSCSPISGHRSVSWYQQTPGQGLQFLFEYFSETQRNKGNFPGRFSGRQFSNSRSEMNVSTLELGDSALYLCASTGTAAYEQYFGPGTRLTVT.

The chain joins TRBV19 to TRBJ1-5, with 7 positions matching TRBD1. The CDR3 is 15 amino acids. With 0 bases clipped from V and 6 bases from J, the junction kept 5 bases outside the gene matches. Germline V CDR1 and CDR2: LNHDA, SQIVND (reference sequence). The CDR3: CASSIERQGIQPQHF. DNA of the CDR3: TGTGCCAGTAGTATAGAGCGACAGGGTATTCAGCCCCAGCATTTT.

This chain links TRBV27 with TRBJ2-7, with 9 bases matching TRBD2. The CDR3 sequence is 14 residues long. The germline CDR1 and CDR2 sequences are MNHEY and SMNVEV (reference sequence). V lost 2 bases, J lost 2 bases, and 1 base stayed unmatched. CDR3 region: CASSLASGTYEQYF. CDR3 coding DNA: TGTGCCAGCAGTTTAGCTAGCGGGACCTACGAGCAGTACTTC.

The table lists this clone with a count of one. This chain links TRBV16 with TRBJ2-1; D may be TRBD1 (6 bases). CDR1 and CDR2 from the germline V gene are KGHSY and FQNENV. CDR3 length equals 16 residues. The V and J ends lost 4 bases and 4 bases respectively, with 17 bases between them. The CDR3 nucleotides are TGTGCCAGCAGCCCTCCCCGGGACAAGGTATACAATGAGCAGTTCTTC. This sequence encodes CASSPPRDKVYNEQFF.

Written as DNA, the CDR3 is TGTGCCAGCAGGAATCCCGGGACAGGGATCTACGAGCAGTACTTC. Encoded protein: CASRNPGTGIYEQYF. The J gene is TRBJ2-7, the V gene TRBV7-2; 9 bases are shared with TRBD1. CDR1 is SGHTA and CDR2 is FQGNSA in the germline V gene. This CDR3 contains 15 residues. Germline trimming cut 6 bases from V and 3 bases from J; bases unmatched to any gene: 9.

This chain joins TRBV6-5 and TRBJ2-7, with TRBD1 identical over 7 bases. Trimming at V came to 6 bases and at J to 4 bases, leaving 6 bases not matched to a gene. CDR1 is MNHEY, CDR2 SVGAGI, per germline. The CDR3 runs to 13 residues. CDR3 amino acids: CASSPTGIYEQYF. As DNA, the CDR3 is TGTGCCAGCAGCCCGACAGGGATATACGAGCAGTACTTC.